These 24 T cell receptor beta chains originate from one sample sequenced in a study of blood T cell repertoires in COVID-19 (dated by TCRdb to the early 2020s). The library was produced with the immunoSEQ multiplex PCR assay. This is the immuneACCESS table as TCRdb keeps it, with only in-frame sequences that have V and J called. A part of the clones is gone; compared with another copy, unresolved V genes explain less than half, and the rest is unexplained. The sample profile shows fewer than 350,000 clones; 75% to 90% of them were found once. 4.5% to 5.5% of the sample is taken by the ten largest. The sequenced material came from PBMCs or T cells enriched from blood (not recorded which). These receptors all come from a man in his fifties or sixties who had recovered from COVID-19.

The chain combines TRBV28 with TRBJ1-2; TRBD1 agrees at 9 bases. The J segment lost 5 bases and the V segment lost 5 bases, leaving 9 bases of the junction unmatched. The germline V gene has CDR1 MDHEN and CDR2 SYDVKM. The CDR3 is 15 residues long. This chain's CDR3 is CASSGTGYLMYGYTF. In DNA, the CDR3 is TGTGCCAGCAGTGGGACAGGGTACCTAATGTATGGCTACACCTTC.

CDR3 protein: CASRGTAHYYGYTF. The CDR3, as DNA: TGTGCCAGCAGGGGGACAGCTCATTACTATGGCTACACCTTC. The chain is built from TRBV28 and TRBJ1-2; 7 positions agree with TRBD1. Per germline, CDR1 MDHEN and CDR2 SYDVKM. With 6 bases clipped from V and 3 bases from J, the junction kept 7 bases outside the gene matches. The CDR3 consists of 14 residues.

In the case of this clone: Other nucleotide sequences from this sample produce the same CDR3. This chain links TRBV7-2 with TRBJ2-5, with TRBD1 identical over 7 bases. The CDR3 consists of 13 residues. Germline loops: CDR1 SGHTA, CDR2 FQGNSA. Trimming took 1 base from V and 4 from J; bases not matched to a gene: 0. CDR3 sequence reads: CASSLDRGETQYF. The CDR3 DNA reads TGTGCCAGCAGCTTAGACAGGGGAGAGACCCAGTACTTC.

Note on this clone: Mismatch with germline at one junction end may stem from a read error. The rearrangement uses TRBV6-5 and TRBJ1-2, with 9 bases fitting TRBD1. Germline assignment: CDR1 MNHEY and CDR2 SVGAGI. The CDR3 loop spans 11 amino acids. The CDR3 here is CASSWDRARVF. The CDR3 region has the DNA TGTGCCAGCAGCTGGGACAGGGCGAGAGTCTTC.

The chain employs TRBV7-2 and TRBJ2-7; the match to TRBD1 covers 7 bases. Germline V gene lookup returns CDR1 SGHTA and CDR2 FQGNSA. The CDR3 is 14 residues long. V dropped 4 bases and J dropped 5; count of bases not matched to a gene: 8. The CDR3 coding sequence is TGTGCCAGCAGCTACTACAGGGGTTACGACGAGCAGTACTTC. Amino acids: CASSYYRGYDEQYF.

V and J are TRBV4-1 and TRBJ2-7; maybe TRBD1 (6 bases). Germline loops: CDR1 MGHRA, CDR2 YSYEKL. V lost 4 bases, J lost 2 bases, and 9 bases lay in between. This CDR3 has 13 residues. The CDR3 nucleotides are TGCGCCAGCAGCCCAGGGACAACCTACGAGCAGTACTTC. Encoded protein: CASSPGTTYEQYF.

The chain links TRBV14 to TRBJ2-3, with D maybe TRBD1 (5 bases). This CDR3 region has 14 residues. V was pared by 4 bases and J by 3 bases, with 11 bases between. The V gene's germline CDR1 is SGHDN and CDR2 FVKESK. Here the CDR3 DNA reads TGTGCCAGCAGCCGGATAGGGGAAACAGATACGCAGTATTTT. Translating it yields CASSRIGETDTQYF.

The gene calls are TRBV7-2 and TRBJ2-3; D perhaps matches TRBD1 (6 bases). The V gene lost 10 bases and the J gene lost 2 bases, with 16 bases spanning the gap. The CDR3 sequence is 14 residues long. Germline CDR1 is SGHTA and CDR2 is FQGNSA. The CDR3 protein is CATRDKAHTDTQYF. The CDR3 nucleotides are TGTGCCACCCGGGACAAGGCGCACACAGATACGCAGTATTTT.

The chain joins TRBV20-1 to TRBJ2-7, with D possibly being TRBD2 (5 bases). This CDR3 has 14 amino acids. Germline loops: CDR1 DFQATT, CDR2 SNEGSKA (reference sequence). The ends were cut back, 3 bases at V and 2 bases at J, with 14 bases in the middle. CDR3 amino acids: CSASMSSATYEQYF. The CDR3 DNA follows: TGCAGTGCTAGTATGAGTAGCGCAACCTACGAGCAGTACTTC.

This chain links TRBV7-2 with TRBJ2-7; TRBD2 is a possible D gene (5 bases). There are 14 residues in the CDR3. Trimming took 10 bases from V and 5 from J, leaving 21 bases between them. Per the germline V gene, CDR1 is SGHTA and CDR2 is FQGNSA. Written as DNA, the CDR3 is TGTGCCACCCATTATAGCGCCCGGCGGGACGAGCAGTACTTC. It codes for CATHYSARRDEQYF.

The sample holds one count of this clone. The chain carries TRBV5-4 and TRBJ2-7; 9 bases align to TRBD2. The V segment lost 0 bases and the J segment 6 bases; nucleotides outside the gene matches: 10. The germline gives CDR1 SGHNT, CDR2 YYREEE (reference sequence). There are 16 residues in the CDR3. The CDR3 loop reads CASSLDGSGSAPEQYF. DNA for the CDR3: TGTGCCAGCAGCTTGGATGGTAGCGGGAGTGCTCCCGAGCAGTACTTC.

The V call is TRBV6-4, the J call TRBJ2-7; D is ambiguous. CDR3 length: 10 residues. V gave up 7 bases and J gave up 3 bases, with 4 bases separating them. CDR1 and CDR2 from the germline V gene are MRHNA and SNTAGT. CDR3 in amino acids: CASILYEQYF. Written as DNA, the CDR3 is TGTGCCAGCATTCTCTACGAGCAGTACTTC.

In DNA form, the CDR3 reads TGCGCCAGCAGCTCGTGGACAGTTTCTAACTATGGCTACACCTTC. Its translation is CASSSWTVSNYGYTF. The chain combines TRBV5-1 with TRBJ1-2; tentatively, D is TRBD1 (6 bases). Germline values: CDR1 SGHRS, CDR2 YFSETQ. Trimming stripped 3 bases from V and 0 bases from J, with 12 bases between. This CDR3 is 15 amino acids long.

This clone was seen only once. The chain couples TRBV28 to TRBJ2-7, with D maybe TRBD2 (6 bases). The CDR3 is 16 amino acids. V shed 7 bases and J shed 4 bases, with 23 bases lying between them. The germline gives CDR1 MDHEN, CDR2 SYDVKM. CDR3: CASTTSPGGIGYEQYF. DNA of the CDR3: TGTGCCAGCACAACATCCCCGGGCGGGATAGGATACGAGCAGTACTTC.

The genes are TRBV25-1 and TRBJ1-2, with D perhaps TRBD1 (6 bases). V was pared by 7 bases and J by 2 bases, with 11 bases between. The CDR3 has 13 amino acids. CDR1 is MGHDK, CDR2 SYGVNS, per germline. CDR3 coding DNA: TGTGCCAGCACCGAGGGGGGGAACTATGGCTACACCTTC. It specifies CASTEGGNYGYTF.

This clone was seen only once. V is TRBV2 and J is TRBJ1-4; D is perhaps TRBD1 (6 bases). Germline V gene sequence: CDR1 SNHLY, CDR2 FYNNEI. The CDR3 contains 15 residues. CDR3 sequence: CATGPRGATNEKLFF. The CDR3 region has the DNA TGTGCAACAGGGCCCAGGGGTGCAACTAATGAAAAACTGTTTTTT.

The rearrangement uses TRBV10-1 and TRBJ1-1, with 7 bases identical to TRBD1. Germline V gene lookup returns CDR1 WNHNN and CDR2 SYGVQD (reference sequence). CDR3 length equals 15 residues. Germline trimming cut 3 bases from V and 0 bases from J; bases unmatched to any gene: 4. This CDR3 is CASSDPGGMNTEAFF. CDR3 in DNA: TGCGCCAGCAGTGATCCAGGGGGTATGAACACTGAAGCTTTCTTT.

This chain uses TRBV2 with TRBJ1-5; D is possibly TRBD1 (5 bases). Germline loops: CDR1 SNHLY, CDR2 FYNNEI. This CDR3 is 15 amino acids long. Trimming left V 2 bases short and J 6 bases short, with 14 bases between. This CDR3 reads CASSEPRGMGQPQHF. DNA for the CDR3: TGTGCCAGCAGTGAACCCCGGGGGATGGGTCAGCCCCAGCATTTT.

The rearrangement uses TRBV7-2 and TRBJ1-4; 10 nucleotides align to TRBD1. V lost 0 bases and J lost 7; bases outside the gene matches: 2. The CDR3 consists of 15 residues. CDR1 is SGHTA and CDR2 is FQGNSA in the germline V gene. The CDR3 here is CASSLAGTGVEKLFF. For the CDR3, the DNA is TGTGCCAGCAGCTTAGCCGGGACAGGGGTTGAAAAACTGTTTTTT.

CDR3 region: CASSTRGRATNPQHF. The CDR3, as DNA: TGTGCCAGCAGTACCCGTGGCAGGGCTACCAACCCCCAGCATTTT. The chain carries TRBV28 and TRBJ1-5; D perhaps matches TRBD1 (5 bases). The CDR3 has 15 amino acids. Germline values: CDR1 MDHEN, CDR2 SYDVKM. V lost 5 bases to trimming and J lost 10 bases, with 21 bases between them.

The V call is TRBV7-3, the J call TRBJ1-3; the D is unclear. CDR1 is SGHTA and CDR2 is FQGTGA in the germline V gene. Trimming took off 1 base at V and 2 bases at J, with 15 bases between the two ends. This CDR3 has 17 residues. The CDR3 coding sequence is TGTGCCAGCAGCTTAATGGGAGGTCTAAGGGCTGGAAACACCATATATTTT. Amino acid sequence: CASSLMGGLRAGNTIYF.

The chain has TRBV4-3 and TRBJ2-7; 12 bases align to TRBD2. The CDR3 spans 15 residues. The trim removed 3 bases at V and 3 bases at J, leaving 3 bases unmatched. Germline values: CDR1 LGHNA, CDR2 YSLEER. CDR3 sequence reads: CASSQGTSGRYEQYF. CDR3 in DNA: TGCGCCAGCAGCCAGGGGACTAGCGGGCGCTACGAGCAGTACTTC.

The genes are TRBV5-4 and TRBJ2-7, with 10 bases lining up with TRBD2. The germline CDR1 and CDR2 sequences are SGHNT and YYREEE (reference sequence). V dropped 4 bases and J dropped 4; count of bases not matched to a gene: 11. The CDR3 has 16 residues. The CDR3 reads CASSPSSSGGLYEQYF. In nucleotides, the CDR3 is TGTGCCAGCAGCCCATCGTCTAGCGGGGGACTTTACGAGCAGTACTTC.

The chain joins TRBV18 to TRBJ1-2; D perhaps matches TRBD1 (5 bases). The CDR3 covers 13 residues. V lost 1 base and J lost 4, with 7 bases in between. Germline V gene sequence: CDR1 KGHSH, CDR2 LQKENI. This chain's CDR3 is CASSPRDSYGYTF. The CDR3 bases are TGTGCCAGCTCACCACGCGACAGCTATGGCTACACCTTC.